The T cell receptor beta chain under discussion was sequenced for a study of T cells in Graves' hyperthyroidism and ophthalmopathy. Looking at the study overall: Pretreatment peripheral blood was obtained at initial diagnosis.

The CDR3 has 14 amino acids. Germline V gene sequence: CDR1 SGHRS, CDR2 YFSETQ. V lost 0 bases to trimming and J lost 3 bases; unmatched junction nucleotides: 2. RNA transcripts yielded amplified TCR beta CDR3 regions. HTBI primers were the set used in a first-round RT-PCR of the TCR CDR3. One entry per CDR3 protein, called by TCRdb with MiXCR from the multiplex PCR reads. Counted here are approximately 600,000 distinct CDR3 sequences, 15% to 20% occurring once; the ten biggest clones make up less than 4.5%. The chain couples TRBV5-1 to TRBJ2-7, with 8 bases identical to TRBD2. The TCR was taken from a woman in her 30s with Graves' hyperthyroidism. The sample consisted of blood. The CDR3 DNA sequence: TGCGCCAGCAGCTTGGAAGCGGGAGACTACGAGCAGTACTTC. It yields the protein CASSLEAGDYEQYF. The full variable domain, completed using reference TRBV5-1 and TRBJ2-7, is KAGVTQTPRYLIKTRGQQVTLSCSPISGHRSVSWYQQTPGQGLQFLFEYFSETQRNKGNFPGRFSGRQFSNSRSEMNVSTLELGDSALYLCASSLEAGDYEQYFGPGTRLTVT.